The 10 T cell receptor beta chains below come from one sample, sequenced in a study of OX40 agonist ivuxolimab in advanced cancers. The repertoire was sequenced with immunoSEQ multiplex PCR; TCRdb's copy has only in-frame clones and lacks some. The sample holds roughly 60,000 clones; approximately 90% are singletons and the top ten take roughly 0.45%. Sequenced here: CD4+ or CD8+ T cells sorted from blood, sampled in a trial of the OX40 agonist ivuxolimab. The receptors come from an adult with an advanced solid tumor such as melanoma, head and neck, liver or kidney cancer.

This clone came up a few times. The rearrangement links TRBV15 to TRBJ1-2; possibly TRBD1 for D (6 bases). The germline CDR1 and CDR2 sequences are LNHNV and YYDKDF (reference sequence). The CDR3 spans 14 residues. Trimming took 4 bases from V and 6 from J, leaving 15 bases between them. CDR3 in DNA: TGTGCCACCAGCAAACCGGGTGAGGGGGATGGCTACACCTTC. Amino acids: CATSKPGEGDGYTF.

The J gene is TRBJ1-6, the V gene TRBV28; 7 bases are shared with TRBD1. This CDR3 spans 16 amino acids. The V segment lost 5 bases and the J segment 5 bases; nucleotides outside the gene matches: 9. Germline CDR1 MDHEN, CDR2 SYDVKM. The chain's CDR3 is CASSPDRAINNSPLHF. CDR3 nucleotides: TGTGCCAGCAGTCCCGACAGGGCTATTAATAATTCACCCCTCCACTTT.

This chain connects TRBV6-1 to TRBJ2-1; 9 bases agree with TRBD1. The CDR3 consists of 15 residues. Losses at the gene ends were 4 bases for V and 7 bases for J; bases not matched to a gene: 8. Germline V gene data show CDR1 as MNHNS and CDR2 as SASEGT. CDR3 loop: CASSGGQGGRNEQFF. The CDR3 bases are TGTGCCAGCAGTGGGGGACAGGGAGGAAGAAATGAGCAGTTCTTC.

This clone was observed a handful of times. The chain combines TRBV29-1 with TRBJ1-2; a possible D gene is TRBD1 (5 bases). CDR3 length: 14 residues. The germline gives CDR1 SQVTM, CDR2 ANQGSEA. Trimming took 0 bases from V and 1 from J, leaving 9 bases between them. CDR3 loop: CSVEDLGDNYGYTF. DNA of the CDR3: TGCAGCGTTGAAGATCTGGGGGATAACTATGGCTACACCTTC.

CDR3 in DNA: TGTGCCAGCAGCTTAGGTCGGGGTGTAGCGGGATGGGAGACCCAGTACTTC. Its protein is CASSLGRGVAGWETQYF. V gene TRBV7-2 combines with J gene TRBJ2-5; TRBD2 matches at 8 bases. The V gene's germline CDR1 is SGHTA and CDR2 FQGNSA. J gave up 5 bases and V 1 base, and 12 bases lay outside the gene matches. CDR3 length: 17 amino acids.

The sample holds one count of this clone. The V and J genes are TRBV7-2 and TRBJ1-2; 8 bases map to TRBD1. Trimming took 5 bases from V and 2 from J; bases not matched to a gene: 7. CDR3 length equals 15 residues. The germline gives CDR1 SGHTA, CDR2 FQGNSA. The CDR3 DNA reads TGTGCCAGCAGCCCACGGGGACAGGTGAACTATGGCTACACCTTC. Protein sequence: CASSPRGQVNYGYTF.

Worth noting for this clone: A read error may produce the germline difference seen at one junction end. The rearrangement uses TRBV28 and TRBJ2-6; a possible D gene is TRBD1 (6 bases). Germline assignment: CDR1 MDHEN and CDR2 SYDVKM. The CDR3 length is 13 residues. In nucleotides, the CDR3 is TGTGCCAGCAGTTTAGGACTTATAGACAGGCTCGCTTTC. Protein sequence: CASSLGLIDRLAF.

The CDR3 nucleotides read TGTGCCTGGAGTGTGGGACAGGGGAGTCGGGGGCAGTACTTC. Residues: CAWSVGQGSRGQYF. This chain uses TRBV30 with TRBJ2-7, with 10 nucleotides matching TRBD1. CDR1 is GTSNPN, CDR2 SVGIG, per germline (reference sequence). The CDR3 is 14 amino acids. J was trimmed by 9 bases and V by 0 bases; bases with no gene match: 8. Full variable domain (missing parts from reference TRBV30 and TRBJ2-7): SQTIHQWPATLVQPVGSPLSLECTVEGTSNPNLYWYRQAAGRGLQLLFYSVGIGQISSEVPQNLSASRPQDRQFILSSKKLLLSDSGFYLCAWSVGQGSRGQYFGPGTRLTVT.

This clone has just one count. V gene TRBV6-5 combines with J gene TRBJ2-3; D may be TRBD1 (5 bases). Trimming pared 10 bases from V and 0 bases from J, leaving 14 bases between. CDR3 length equals 14 residues. Germline V lookup: CDR1 MNHEY, CDR2 SVGAGI. The CDR3 nucleotides read TGTGCCACCAAGACAGTCTCTAGCACAGATACGCAGTATTTT. The encoded protein is CATKTVSSTDTQYF.

The rearrangement joins TRBV11-2 to TRBJ1-2; the D is unclear. The CDR3 is 14 amino acids. Trimming took off 5 bases at V and 4 bases at J, with 14 bases between the two ends. Germline V CDR1 and CDR2: SGHAT, FQNNGV. For the CDR3, the DNA is TGTGCCAGCAGCATCGACGAAACCGCCTATGGCTACACCTTC. This gives the protein CASSIDETAYGYTF.